This T cell receptor beta chain was found in a study of T-cell reconstitution after alpha-beta-depleted transplantation in children. Preparing the TCRbeta library involved the use of unique molecular identifiers. From the PCR reads, TCRdb called clonotypes with MiXCR, one entry per CDR3 protein. The table has about 48,000 distinct CDR3 sequences, less than 6% seen once. This CDR3 spans 15 amino acids. V gave up 10 bases and J gave up 1 base; unmatched junction bases: 12. Germline-derived CDR1 and CDR2 are MNHEY and SVGAGI. Study-wide results and caveats: From surviving recipient T cells and thymic progenitors came the high day-60 TCRbeta diversity observed in some patients. Among T cells one year after transplant, newly produced cells accounted for most counts and diversity.

About this clonotype itself: As yet, its antigen is unknown.

The sequence derives from a female patient between 2 and 10 years old who had a stem cell transplant for aplastic anemia, so the T cells may come from the graft donor. The chain joins TRBV6-5 to TRBJ1-1; 7 positions agree with TRBD1. This specimen consisted of PBMCs, mostly from graft donor cells, obtained 60 days after TCRalphabeta/CD19-depleted stem cell transplant. As DNA, the CDR3 is TGTGCCACCACACCCGTTGGACAGGAGAACACTGAAGCTTTCTTT. Protein product: CATTPVGQENTEAFF.